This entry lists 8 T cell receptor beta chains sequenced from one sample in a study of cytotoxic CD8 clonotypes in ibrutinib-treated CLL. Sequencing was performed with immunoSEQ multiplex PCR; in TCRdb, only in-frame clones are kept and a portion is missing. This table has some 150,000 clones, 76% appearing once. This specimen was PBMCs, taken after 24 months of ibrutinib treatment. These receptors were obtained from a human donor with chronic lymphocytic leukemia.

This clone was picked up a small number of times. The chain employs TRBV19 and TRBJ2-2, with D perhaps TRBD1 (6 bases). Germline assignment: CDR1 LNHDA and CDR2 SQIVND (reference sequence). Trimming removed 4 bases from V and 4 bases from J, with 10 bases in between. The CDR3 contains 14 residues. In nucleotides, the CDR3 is TGTGCCAGTAGTAGGCAGGGGCGCACCGGGGAGCTGTTTTTT. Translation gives CASSRQGRTGELFF.

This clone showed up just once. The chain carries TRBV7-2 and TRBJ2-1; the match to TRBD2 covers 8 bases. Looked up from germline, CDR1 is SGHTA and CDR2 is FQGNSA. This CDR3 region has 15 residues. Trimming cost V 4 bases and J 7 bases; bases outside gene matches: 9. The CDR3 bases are TGTGCCAGCAGCTGGACGGGAGGGTGGGGGAATGAGCAGTTCTTC. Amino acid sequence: CASSWTGGWGNEQFF. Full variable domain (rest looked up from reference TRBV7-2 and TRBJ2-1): GAGVSQSPSNKVTEKGKDVELRCDPISGHTALYWYRQSLGQGLEFLIYFQGNSAPDKSGLPSDRFSAERTGGSVSTLTIQRTQQEDSAVYLCASSWTGGWGNEQFFGPGTRLTVL.

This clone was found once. CDR3 sequence reads: CASSSPDRHSSYNEQFF. The CDR3 DNA reads as TGTGCCAGCAGCTCACCGGACAGACACAGCTCCTACAATGAGCAGTTCTTC. The V gene is TRBV7-8, the J gene TRBJ2-1, with D perhaps matching TRBD1 (6 bases). In germline, CDR1 is SGHVS, CDR2 FQNEAQ. With 4 bases removed from V and 0 bases from J, the gap between germline ends came to 16 bases. This CDR3 is built from 17 residues.

The CDR3 region has the DNA TGTGCCAGCAGCTTGGGACAGGCGAACACTGAAGCTTTCTTT. This sequence encodes CASSLGQANTEAFF. The rearrangement links TRBV7-6 to TRBJ1-1; 8 nucleotides agree with TRBD1. The CDR3 covers 14 residues. V lost 3 bases to trimming and J lost 1 base; unmatched junction nucleotides: 1. In germline, CDR1 is SGHVS, CDR2 FNYEAQ.

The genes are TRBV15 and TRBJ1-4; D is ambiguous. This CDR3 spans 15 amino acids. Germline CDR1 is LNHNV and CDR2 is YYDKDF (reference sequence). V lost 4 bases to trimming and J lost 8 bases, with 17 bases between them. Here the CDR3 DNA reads TGTGCCACCAGCATAAACAGTCGGGCCGGGGAAAAACTGTTTTTT. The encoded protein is CATSINSRAGEKLFF.

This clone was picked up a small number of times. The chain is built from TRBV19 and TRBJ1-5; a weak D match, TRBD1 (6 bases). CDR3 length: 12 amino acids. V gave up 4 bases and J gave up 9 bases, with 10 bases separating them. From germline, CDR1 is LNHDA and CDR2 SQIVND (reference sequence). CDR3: CASSTPRGPQHF. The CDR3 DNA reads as TGTGCCAGTAGTACCCCCAGGGGGCCCCAGCATTTT.

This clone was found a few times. DNA for the CDR3: TGTGCCATCAGTGGTGGGGGACAGGGGTGGAATTCACCCCTCCACTTT. Its translation: CAISGGGQGWNSPLHF. The chain combines TRBV10-3 with TRBJ1-6; 10 positions match TRBD1. The V segment lost 4 bases and the J segment 7 bases; nucleotides outside the gene matches: 7. Germline V CDR1 and CDR2: ENHRY, SYGVKD. This CDR3 comprises 16 residues.

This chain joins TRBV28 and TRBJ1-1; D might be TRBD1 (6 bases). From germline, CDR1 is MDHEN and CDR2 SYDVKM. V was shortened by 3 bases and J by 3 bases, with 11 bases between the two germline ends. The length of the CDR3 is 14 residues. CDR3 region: CASSLFRGDTEAFF. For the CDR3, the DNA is TGTGCCAGCAGTTTGTTTAGGGGGGACACTGAAGCTTTCTTT.